This TCR beta chain was documented in a study of T cells in Graves' hyperthyroidism and ophthalmopathy. Germline CDR1 SGHDN, CDR2 FVKESK. CDR3 length equals 17 residues. With 6 bases clipped from V and 7 bases from J, the junction kept 11 bases outside the gene matches. Using RNA transcripts as the source, TCR beta CDR3 regions were amplified. The TCR CDR3 was amplified in a first-round RT-PCR using the HTBI primer set. A single record per CDR3 protein comes from TCRdb applying MiXCR to the multiplex PCR reads. This table has around 600,000 distinct CDR3 sequences, 15% to 18% appearing once. The sequencing sample was made of blood. The chain joins TRBV14 to TRBJ2-2; TRBD2 aligns across 13 bases. The sequence derives from a woman aged 25-40 years with Graves' hyperthyroidism. The CDR3 reads CASRLTGTSGMIGELFF. The CDR3 DNA is TGTGCCAGCAGGCTTACCGGGACTAGCGGGATGATCGGGGAGCTGTTTTTT.